The clone carrying this T cell receptor beta chain was counted between two and nine times. The data derive from a study of blood T cell repertoires in COVID-19. Study information: PBMCs, B-cell-depleted T cells, or T cells provided the cDNA or gDNA that made up the material.

The germline V gene encodes CDR1 SGHRS and CDR2 YFSETQ. The J segment lost 6 bases and the V segment lost 0 bases, leaving 4 bases of the junction unmatched. The CDR3 spans 15 residues. The protocol was immunoSEQ multiplex PCR, while the TCRdb copy is restricted to in-frame clones and leaves out a portion. The sample lists fewer than 350,000 clones, 70% to 90% occurring once. The material sequenced was peripheral blood. V is TRBV5-1 and J is TRBJ2-7, with 12 positions matching TRBD1. This clonotype originated in a woman aged 70-85 years with COVID-19, enrolled during active disease. In nucleotides, the CDR3 is TGCGCCAGCAGCTTGGCCGGGACAGGGGGCGCCGAGCAGTACTTC. Its translation: CASSLAGTGGAEQYF.